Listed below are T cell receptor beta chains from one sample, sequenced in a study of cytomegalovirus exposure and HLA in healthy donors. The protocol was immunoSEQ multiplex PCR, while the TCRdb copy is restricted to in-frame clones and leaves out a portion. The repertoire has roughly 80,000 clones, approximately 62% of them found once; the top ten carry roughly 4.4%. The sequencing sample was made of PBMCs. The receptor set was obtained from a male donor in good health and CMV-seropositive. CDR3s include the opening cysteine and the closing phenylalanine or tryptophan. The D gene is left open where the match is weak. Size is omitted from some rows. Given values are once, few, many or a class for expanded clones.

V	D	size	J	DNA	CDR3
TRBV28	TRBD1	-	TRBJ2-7	TGTGCCAGCAGTTTACAGGACAGGGAGGTTCATCAGCAGTACTTC	CASSLQDREVHQQYF
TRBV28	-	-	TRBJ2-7	TGTGCCAGCAGTTCTCATGGGCCGGACGAGCAGTACTTC	CASSSHGPDEQYF
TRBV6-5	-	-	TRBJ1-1	TGTGCCAGCAGCCTCCTGGGGGGGCGGAACACTGAAGCTTTCTTT	CASSLLGGRNTEAFF
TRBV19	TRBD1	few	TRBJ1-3	TGTGCCAGTAGTCCGGACAGGGCTGGAAACACCATATATTTT	CASSPDRAGNTIYF
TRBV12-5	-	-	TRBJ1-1	TGTGCTAGTGGTTTGGCGGGAGGCACTGAAGCTTTCTTT	CASGLAGGTEAFF
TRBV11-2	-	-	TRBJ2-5	TGTGCCAGCAGCTTACGGGAGACCCAAGAGACCCAGTACTTC	CASSLRETQETQYF
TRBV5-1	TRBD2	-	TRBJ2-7	TGCGCCAGCAGCTTAACTAGCGGGTTCTACGAGCAGTACTTC	CASSLTSGFYEQYF
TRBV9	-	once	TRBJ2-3	TGTGCCAGCAGCGTAGAGGGGTACCTGACCACAGATACGCAGTATTTT	CASSVEGYLTTDTQYF
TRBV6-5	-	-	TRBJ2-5	TGTGCCAGCGGGAGGTCAGCCTACCAAGAGACCCAGTACTTC	CASGRSAYQETQYF
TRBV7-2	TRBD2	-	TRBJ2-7	TGTGCCAGCAGCTTAGGGGATGTTGGGACTATGTACTTC	CASSLGDVGTMYF
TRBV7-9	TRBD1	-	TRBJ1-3	TGTGCCAGCAGCTTAGAATTCCCCGACAGGGCAGGAAACACCATATATTTT	CASSLEFPDRAGNTIYF
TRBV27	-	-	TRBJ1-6	TGTGCCAGCAGGGTCGGGCAGGGCAATTCACCCCTCCACTTT	CASRVGQGNSPLHF
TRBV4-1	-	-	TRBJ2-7	TGCGCCAGCAGCCCTAGTATAGCGGCCTCCTACGAGCAGTACTTC	CASSPSIAASYEQYF
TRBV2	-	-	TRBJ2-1	TGTGCCAGCACTCTCGAAGCCGGGGGTGAGCAGTTCTTC	CASTLEAGGEQFF
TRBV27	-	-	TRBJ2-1	TGTGCCAGCAGAGGCGGAACTGAGCAGTTCTTC	CASRGGTEQFF
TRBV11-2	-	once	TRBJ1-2	TGTGCCAGCAGCTCTGGGGCCTATGGCTACACCTTC	CASSSGAYGYTF
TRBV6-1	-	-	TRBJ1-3	TGTGCCAACGCCGAGGGAAACACCATATATTTT	CANAEGNTIYF
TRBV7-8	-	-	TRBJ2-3	TGTGCCAGCAGCTTAGGAGGGGGGGAGACAGATACGCAGTATTTT	CASSLGGGETDTQYF
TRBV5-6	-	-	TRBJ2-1	TGTGCCAGCAGCTCTGGGGTTAGCGTTTACAATGAGCAGTTCTTC	CASSSGVSVYNEQFF
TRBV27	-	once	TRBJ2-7	TGTGCCAGCAAGGCCCGCGGAAGCTACGAGCAGTACTTC	CASKARGSYEQYF
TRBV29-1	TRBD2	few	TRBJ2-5	TGCAGCGTTGCTAGCGGGGGGCGCGGGGAGACCCAGTACTTC	CSVASGGRGETQYF
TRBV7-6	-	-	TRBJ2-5	TGTGCCAGCAGCTTATCCCCCAAAGAGACCCAGTACTTC	CASSLSPKETQYF